The 18 T cell receptor beta chains below all came from one sample that was sequenced in a study of shared clonotypes between healthy human individuals. Profiled with immunoSEQ multiplex PCR; TCRdb holds only in-frame clones, not every one. The sample lists 1.5 million to 2.5 million clones, just under 95% seen once, with more than 0.9% in the top ten. CD45RO-negative, CCR7-selected cells formed the naive CD8 fraction, which excluded terminally differentiated effector memory CD45RA+ cells. Sample: naive CD8+ T cells sorted from blood. Every receptor here comes from a young man in good health.

The chain joins TRBV6-5 to TRBJ1-2; 8 bases agree with TRBD1. The CDR3 is 11 amino acids. Germline-derived CDR1 and CDR2 are MNHEY and SVGAGI. Losses at the gene ends were 8 bases for V and 4 bases for J; bases not matched to a gene: 0. This CDR3 reads CASDRGYGYTF. The CDR3 region has the DNA TGTGCCAGCGACAGGGGCTATGGCTACACCTTC.

About this clone itself: Other DNA sequences in the same sample also yield this CDR3. V usage is TRBV11-2 and J usage is TRBJ2-3; 10 nucleotides match TRBD1. Trimming removed 5 bases from V and 2 bases from J; junction bases left unmatched: 4. Germline V gives CDR1 SGHAT, CDR2 FQNNGV. This CDR3 contains 15 residues. DNA of the CDR3: TGTGCCAGCAGCCTCGGGACAGGGGTCACAGATACGCAGTATTTT. It is translated as CASSLGTGVTDTQYF. Drawing the rest from reference TRBV11-2 and TRBJ2-3, the complete variable domain is EAGVAQSPRYKIIEKRQSVAFWCNPISGHATLYWYQQILGQGPKLLIQFQNNGVVDDSQLPKDRFSAERLKGVDSTLKIQPAKLEDSAVYLCASSLGTGVTDTQYFGPGTRLTVL.

The table lists this clone with a few counts. This chain uses TRBV11-2 with TRBJ2-7, with 7 nucleotides matching TRBD2. This CDR3 region has 11 residues. V trimming: 5 bases; J trimming: 11 bases; junction bases outside the gene matches: 6. Germline lookup yields CDR1 SGHAT and CDR2 FQNNGV. CDR3 DNA: TGTGCCAGCAGCCTCGGACTAGGGGAGTACTTC. The encoded protein is CASSLGLGEYF.

As to this clone: Other DNA sequences of this sample code for an identical CDR3. The V and J genes are TRBV6-5 and TRBJ2-2; D not certain. The germline gives CDR1 MNHEY, CDR2 SVGAGI. The CDR3 has 11 amino acids. V was pared by 5 bases and J by 6 bases, with 4 bases between. The CDR3 sequence: CASSGAGELFF. CDR3 coding DNA: TGTGCCAGCAGTGGAGCCGGGGAGCTGTTTTTT.

The chain recombines TRBV7-6 with TRBJ2-2; D call uncertain. This CDR3 has 15 residues. V lost 5 bases and J 1 base, leaving 11 bases between the germline ends. Germline V gene sequence: CDR1 SGHVS, CDR2 FNYEAQ. CDR3 bases: TGTGCCAGCAGCCAAATGACCGGGAACACCGGGGAGCTGTTTTTT. It specifies CASSQMTGNTGELFF. Complete variable domain (other parts from reference TRBV7-6 and TRBJ2-2): GAGVSQSPRYKVTKRGQDVALRCDPISGHVSLYWYRQALGQGPEFLTYFNYEAQQDKSGLPNDRFSAERPEGSISTLTIQRTEQRDSAMYRCASSQMTGNTGELFFGEGSRLTVL.

This chain uses TRBV27 with TRBJ2-3; a possible D gene is TRBD1 (6 bases). Trimming left V 6 bases short and J 3 bases short, with 16 bases between. The CDR3 spans 15 residues. Germline CDR1 MNHEY, CDR2 SMNVEV (reference sequence). The CDR3 sequence: CASSTIVTGTDTQYF. In DNA form, the CDR3 reads TGTGCCAGCAGCACCATTGTAACAGGGACAGATACGCAGTATTTT.

The chain recombines TRBV27 with TRBJ2-5; possibly TRBD1 for D (6 bases). There are 15 residues in the CDR3. Trimming took off 2 bases at V and 5 bases at J, with 15 bases between the two ends. Looked up from germline, CDR1 is MNHEY and CDR2 is SMNVEV (reference sequence). DNA of the CDR3: TGTGCCAGCAGTTTAACTCCAGGGGTGCCGGAGACCCAGTACTTC. Amino acid sequence: CASSLTPGVPETQYF.

The V gene is TRBV28, the J gene TRBJ1-5; D unresolved. Germline V gene lookup returns CDR1 MDHEN and CDR2 SYDVKM. The CDR3 runs to 13 residues. Trimming removed 3 bases from V and 4 bases from J, with 7 bases in between. CDR3 in amino acids: CASSLALNQPQHF. The CDR3 coding sequence is TGTGCCAGCAGTTTGGCCTTGAATCAGCCCCAGCATTTT.

The chain carries TRBV9 and TRBJ2-3; no reliable D call. Germline assignment: CDR1 SGDLS and CDR2 YYNGEE. Trimming shortened V by 0 bases and J by 5 bases, and 10 bases separated the two germline ends. The CDR3 is 14 residues long. The CDR3 protein is CASSVDGIRDTQYF. CDR3 in DNA: TGTGCCAGCAGCGTAGATGGAATCAGAGATACGCAGTATTTT.

The V call is TRBV4-3, the J call TRBJ2-2; 9 nucleotides align to TRBD2. This CDR3 contains 18 residues. After removal of 4 bases from V and 7 bases from J, the junction contained 16 bases not matched to a gene. The germline gives CDR1 LGHNA, CDR2 YSLEER. This CDR3 reads CASSPTSGRSPPHGELFF. The CDR3 DNA reads TGCGCCAGCAGCCCGACTAGCGGTCGCTCCCCCCCCCACGGGGAGCTGTTTTTT.

This rearrangement joins TRBV29-1 to TRBJ2-5; TRBD2 might be the D (5 bases). CDR3 size: 12 residues. Trimming left V 7 bases short and J 7 bases short, with 16 bases between. Germline V gene data show CDR1 as SQVTM and CDR2 as ANQGSEA. The CDR3, as DNA: TGCAGCGCCCTGGACCGGGAAGCGACCCAGTACTTC. Its protein is CSALDREATQYF.

As regards this clone: The same CDR3 arises from other DNA sequences in this sample as well. The CDR3 region has the DNA TGTGCCAGCAGCGTTGGACTAGCGCCAACCTACGAGCAGTACTTC. This codes for CASSVGLAPTYEQYF. V and J are TRBV9 and TRBJ2-7; 9 nucleotides agree with TRBD2. This CDR3 contains 15 residues. V lost 2 bases to trimming and J lost 2 bases; unmatched junction nucleotides: 5. CDR1 SGDLS and CDR2 YYNGEE come from the germline V gene. The full variable domain, rest sourced from reference TRBV9 and TRBJ2-7, is DSGVTQTPKHLITATGQRVTLRCSPRSGDLSVYWYQQSLDQGLQFLIQYYNGEERAKGNILERFSAQQFPDLHSELNLSSLELGDSALYFCASSVGLAPTYEQYFGPGTRLTVT.

Worth noting for this clone: Other nucleotide sequences in the sample specify the same CDR3. The chain recombines TRBV4-3 with TRBJ2-1, with no clear D. The CDR3 spans 13 residues. V lost 1 base to trimming and J lost 7 bases, with 8 bases between them. CDR1 is LGHNA and CDR2 is YSLEER in the germline V gene. CDR3 bases: TGCGCCAGCAGCCAAGTGTCCGGGAATGAGCAGTTCTTC. It encodes CASSQVSGNEQFF.

The V call is TRBV11-2, the J call TRBJ1-1; D gene unclear. V dropped 5 bases and J dropped 0 bases, with 10 bases sitting between them. Per the germline V gene, CDR1 is SGHAT and CDR2 is FQNNGV. The CDR3 extends over 14 amino acids. The DNA of the CDR3 is TGTGCCAGCAGCCCCGGGATCCTGAACACTGAAGCTTTCTTT. Its protein is CASSPGILNTEAFF.

This clone was detected once. This sequence joins TRBV5-4 and TRBJ1-2, with D unclear. CDR1 and CDR2 from the germline V gene are SGHNT and YYREEE (reference sequence). The CDR3 is made up of 11 amino acids. The V and J ends lost 1 base and 5 bases respectively, with 3 bases between them. The CDR3, as DNA: TGTGCCAGCAGCTTGCTGTATGGCTACACCTTC. Its protein is CASSLLYGYTF.

The chain recombines TRBV19 with TRBJ1-5, with no clear D. This CDR3 has 13 residues. Between the trimmed V and J ends, which lost 2 bases and 3 bases, there was a span of 5 bases. In germline, CDR1 is LNHDA, CDR2 SQIVND (reference sequence). This CDR3 is CASSITHNQPQHF. In DNA form, the CDR3 reads TGTGCCAGTAGTATAACGCACAATCAGCCCCAGCATTTT.

J is TRBJ1-6 and V is TRBV28; D not resolved. The CDR3 consists of 14 residues. From germline, CDR1 is MDHEN and CDR2 SYDVKM. The germline V and J ends were trimmed by 5 bases and 5 bases, with 10 bases remaining between them. The CDR3 sequence: CASSPGWDNSPLHF. CDR3 sequence (DNA): TGTGCCAGCAGTCCTGGATGGGATAATTCACCCCTCCACTTT.

This clone has a single count. This chain joins TRBV27 and TRBJ1-1; 7 bases match TRBD1. This CDR3 has 14 amino acids. V was clipped by 5 bases and J by 5 bases; unmatched bases: 8. The germline V gene encodes CDR1 MNHEY and CDR2 SMNVEV (reference sequence). The CDR3 region has the DNA TGTGCCAGCAGTCCCCGGACAGGAGGGACTGAAGCTTTCTTT. It specifies CASSPRTGGTEAFF.